This T cell receptor (beta chain) was identified during a study of blood T cell repertoires in COVID-19. Using immunoSEQ multiplex PCR, the repertoire was profiled, and TCRdb retains in-frame clones only, with some absent. The profile shows approximately 300,000 clones, about 92% of them singletons. Trimming cost V 1 base and J 7 bases; bases outside gene matches: 4. The CDR3 totals 15 residues. Germline V lookup: CDR1 SGHTA, CDR2 FQGNSA. This sequence was found in a woman aged 25 to 39 who had recovered from COVID-19. The gene calls are TRBV7-2 and TRBJ2-1; 10 bases line up with TRBD2. Source material: PBMCs or T cells enriched from blood (not recorded which). The CDR3 DNA reads as TGTGCCAGCAGCTTAGTAGCGGGAGGATCTAATGAGCAGTTCTTC. Translation gives CASSLVAGGSNEQFF.